One and the same sample provided the 21 T cell receptor beta chains below, sequenced in a study of blood T cell repertoires in COVID-19. Some clones are missing from TCRdb's copy, which holds only in-frame ones; the method was immunoSEQ multiplex PCR. Among about 80,000 clones listed, around 81% were seen once. Sequenced input: peripheral blood. The receptor set was obtained from a man older than 75 with active or convalescent COVID-19.

The rearrangement uses TRBV30 and TRBJ1-1; 7 bases align to TRBD1. Germline V gene lookup returns CDR1 GTSNPN and CDR2 SVGIG (reference sequence). V lost 4 bases and J lost 7; bases outside the gene matches: 18. This CDR3 contains 16 residues. CDR3 sequence: CAWTVSTGQTSDEAFF. Written as DNA, the CDR3 is TGTGCCTGGACTGTAAGTACGGGACAGACCTCGGATGAAGCTTTCTTT.

The chain carries TRBV11-3 and TRBJ2-3, with 8 nucleotides matching TRBD2. Germline lookup yields CDR1 SGHNT and CDR2 YENEEA. The CDR3 extends over 17 amino acids. The trim removed 4 bases at V and 3 bases at J, leaving 12 bases unmatched. The CDR3 DNA is TGTGCCAGCAGCTCTCCGGTTGGCGGGAGGTTGACAGATACGCAGTATTTT. It is translated as CASSSPVGGRLTDTQYF.

The CDR3 bases are TGTGCCATCAGTGAGTCGGGTAGCGGGAGCACAGATACGCAGTATTTT. Translation gives CAISESGSGSTDTQYF. V gene TRBV10-3 combines with J gene TRBJ2-3; 7 bases map to TRBD2. CDR1 and CDR2 from the germline V gene are ENHRY and SYGVKD. CDR3 length: 16 residues. With 0 bases clipped from V and 0 bases from J, the junction kept 3 bases outside the gene matches.

The rearrangement joins TRBV7-9 to TRBJ1-2; D ambiguous. Germline-derived CDR1 and CDR2 are SEHNR and FQNEAQ (reference sequence). Trimming cost V 4 bases and J 5 bases, with 8 bases left between them. The CDR3 extends over 12 amino acids. CDR3 amino acids: CASSWEDYGYTF. The DNA for the CDR3 is TGTGCCAGCAGCTGGGAGGATTATGGCTACACCTTC.

The chain uses TRBV5-1 and TRBJ2-5; a possible D gene is TRBD2 (5 bases). Per the germline V gene, CDR1 is SGHRS and CDR2 is YFSETQ. The CDR3 has 13 amino acids. Trimming removed 6 bases at V and 4 bases at J, with 13 bases between. CDR3 amino acids: CASTSLRGETQYF. CDR3 DNA: TGCGCCAGCACTAGCTTGCGCGGAGAGACCCAGTACTTC.

This chain joins TRBV5-1 and TRBJ2-3; no clear D gene. There are 13 residues in the CDR3. V shed 0 bases and J shed 3 bases, with 5 bases lying between them. In germline, CDR1 is SGHRS, CDR2 YFSETQ. The CDR3 reads CASSLDSTDTQYF. Written as DNA, the CDR3 is TGCGCCAGCAGCTTGGACAGTACAGATACGCAGTATTTT.

The chain recombines TRBV2 with TRBJ1-1, with 7 bases that match TRBD1. In germline, CDR1 is SNHLY, CDR2 FYNNEI. With 7 bases clipped from V and 0 bases from J, the junction kept 5 bases outside the gene matches. The CDR3 runs to 14 residues. The CDR3 DNA follows: TGTGCCAGCAATCCGGGACAGATGAACACTGAAGCTTTCTTT. It specifies CASNPGQMNTEAFF.

The chain combines TRBV18 with TRBJ2-1; D not certain. Deletions cut 3 bases from V and 3 bases from J, with 12 bases between. There are 15 residues in the CDR3. Per the germline V gene, CDR1 is KGHSH and CDR2 is LQKENI. The chain's CDR3 is CASSPPVGDYNEQFF. The CDR3 region has the DNA TGTGCCAGCTCACCGCCGGTAGGAGACTACAATGAGCAGTTCTTC.

V gene TRBV5-1 combines with J gene TRBJ1-1, with 11 bases matching TRBD1. CDR1 is SGHRS and CDR2 is YFSETQ in the germline V gene. This CDR3 has 15 amino acids. The J segment lost 0 bases and the V segment lost 4 bases, leaving 2 bases of the junction unmatched. The CDR3 reads CASSRTGGMNTEAFF. The CDR3 bases are TGCGCCAGCAGCCGGACAGGGGGCATGAACACTGAAGCTTTCTTT.

The chain is built from TRBV7-2 and TRBJ1-4, with TRBD1 as a possible D gene (5 bases). The CDR3 length is 13 residues. Germline V gene lookup returns CDR1 SGHTA and CDR2 FQGNSA. V lost 1 base and J lost 8, with 8 bases in between. Here the CDR3 DNA reads TGTGCCAGCAGCTTAGGCACAGGAGAAAAACTGTTTTTT. Translated: CASSLGTGEKLFF.

The chain employs TRBV19 and TRBJ1-2; 9 bases are a match to TRBD1. CDR1 is LNHDA and CDR2 is SQIVND in the germline V gene (reference sequence). J lost 7 bases, V lost 5 bases, and 11 bases had no gene match. This CDR3 spans 15 amino acids. The CDR3 loop reads CASSLTQGARGGYTF. The DNA of the CDR3 is TGTGCCAGTAGTCTAACACAGGGGGCCCGGGGTGGCTACACCTTC. The full variable domain, with the rest looked up from reference TRBV19 and TRBJ1-2, is DGGITQSPKYLFRKEGQNVTLSCEQNLNHDAMYWYRQDPGQGLRLIYYSQIVNDFQKGDIAEGYSVSREKKESFPLTVTSAQKNPTAFYLCASSLTQGARGGYTFGSGTRLTVV.

The chain joins TRBV5-6 to TRBJ2-7, with 8 bases lining up with TRBD1. Germline V lookup: CDR1 SGHDT, CDR2 YYEEEE. Trimming cost V 4 bases and J 5 bases; bases outside gene matches: 8. This CDR3 spans 14 amino acids. CDR3 residues: CASSTTGVQNEQYV. As DNA, the CDR3 is TGTGCCAGCAGCACGACAGGGGTTCAAAACGAGCAGTACGTC.

The chain uses TRBV7-9 and TRBJ2-7; TRBD1 matches 7 bases. CDR3 length: 13 residues. Germline V gene sequence: CDR1 SEHNR, CDR2 FQNEAQ (reference sequence). V lost 5 bases, J lost 2 bases, and 3 bases stayed unmatched. This chain's CDR3 is CASSRDRAYEQYV. CDR3 coding DNA: TGTGCCAGCAGCCGTGACAGGGCCTACGAGCAGTACGTC.

The chain has TRBV18 and TRBJ1-1; perhaps TRBD1 as D (6 bases). CDR1 and CDR2 (germline): KGHSH, LQKENI. V shed 4 bases and J shed 10 bases, with 16 bases lying between them. The CDR3 covers 13 residues. CDR3 amino acids: CASSQHREYGAFF. The CDR3 DNA reads as TGTGCCAGCTCACAGCACAGGGAATATGGAGCTTTCTTT.

V usage is TRBV5-1 and J usage is TRBJ1-6; D ambiguous. V lost 0 bases to trimming and J lost 6 bases, with 4 bases between them. The CDR3 has 13 amino acids. Germline CDR1 is SGHRS and CDR2 is YFSETQ. CDR3 protein: CASSLDSNSPLHF. Here the CDR3 DNA reads TGCGCCAGCAGCTTGGACAGTAATTCACCCCTCCACTTT.

This clone is a singleton in its sample. The J gene is TRBJ1-5, the V gene TRBV2; no clear D. The V gene lost 7 bases and the J gene lost 3 bases, with 19 bases spanning the gap. The length of the CDR3 is 16 residues. The germline CDR1 and CDR2 sequences are SNHLY and FYNNEI. This CDR3 reads CASTLGGPGYNQPQHF. The DNA for the CDR3 is TGTGCCAGCACCCTAGGAGGGCCGGGCTACAATCAGCCCCAGCATTTT.

This chain connects TRBV7-8 to TRBJ1-5; possible D gene TRBD1, 6 bases. Germline V gives CDR1 SGHVS, CDR2 FQNEAQ. CDR3 length: 15 amino acids. Trimming pared 5 bases from V and 3 bases from J, leaving 14 bases between. The CDR3 loop is CASSALQGYNQPQHF. The CDR3 DNA follows: TGTGCCAGCAGCGCCTTACAGGGTTACAATCAGCCCCAGCATTTT. The variable domain in full, completed from reference TRBV7-8 and TRBJ1-5, reads GAGVSQSPRYKVAKRGQDVALRCDPISGHVSLFWYQQALGQGPEFLTYFQNEAQLDKSGLPSDRFFAERPEGSVSTLKIQRTQQEDSAVYLCASSALQGYNQPQHFGDGTRLSIL.

This chain connects TRBV19 to TRBJ2-5; D might be TRBD2 (6 bases). V was cut by 4 bases and J by 11 bases, with 23 bases left in between. CDR1 LNHDA and CDR2 SQIVND come from the germline V gene (reference sequence). This CDR3 has 15 amino acids. The CDR3, as DNA: TGTGCCAGTAGTAAATCCGGAACTAGCCCGATCGGGCAGTACTTC. This codes for CASSKSGTSPIGQYF.

The chain joins TRBV6-6 to TRBJ2-6, with 12 nucleotides matching TRBD1. The CDR3 runs to 20 residues. The junction had 11 bases not matched to a gene; V was cut back by 5 bases and J by 0 bases. The V gene's germline CDR1 is MNHNY and CDR2 SVGAGI (reference sequence). The CDR3 spells CASSQSGTGGKISGANVLTF. CDR3 bases: TGTGCCAGCAGTCAATCCGGGACAGGGGGCAAAATCTCTGGGGCCAACGTCCTGACTTTC.

This clone was seen a single time. V is TRBV11-2 and J is TRBJ1-3; 8 positions match TRBD1. CDR3 length: 15 amino acids. V lost 5 bases, J lost 4 bases, and 7 bases stayed unmatched. Germline CDR1 reads SGHAT; CDR2 reads FQNNGV. The CDR3 nucleotides are TGTGCCAGCAGCATAGGGGGACAGGCAGGAAACACCATATATTTT. It yields the protein CASSIGGQAGNTIYF.

The chain employs TRBV28 and TRBJ1-1, with D hard to call. Germline CDR1 MDHEN, CDR2 SYDVKM. V shed 1 base and J shed 11 bases, with 11 bases lying between them. There are 12 residues in the CDR3. The DNA for the CDR3 is TGTGCCAGCAGTTTATTTCCGGGTGGGGCTTTCTTT. This encodes CASSLFPGGAFF.